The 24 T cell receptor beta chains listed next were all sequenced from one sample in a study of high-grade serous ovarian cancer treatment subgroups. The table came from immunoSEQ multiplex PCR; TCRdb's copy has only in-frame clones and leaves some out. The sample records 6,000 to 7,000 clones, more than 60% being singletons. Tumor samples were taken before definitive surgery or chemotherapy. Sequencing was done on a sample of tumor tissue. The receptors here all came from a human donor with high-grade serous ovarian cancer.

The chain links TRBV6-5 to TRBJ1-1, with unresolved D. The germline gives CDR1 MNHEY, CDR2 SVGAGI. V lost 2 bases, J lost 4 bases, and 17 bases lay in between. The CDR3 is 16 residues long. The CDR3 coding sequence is TGTGCCAGCAGTTACGGGGTGCATGCCCATGGCACTGAAGCTTTCTTT. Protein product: CASSYGVHAHGTEAFF.

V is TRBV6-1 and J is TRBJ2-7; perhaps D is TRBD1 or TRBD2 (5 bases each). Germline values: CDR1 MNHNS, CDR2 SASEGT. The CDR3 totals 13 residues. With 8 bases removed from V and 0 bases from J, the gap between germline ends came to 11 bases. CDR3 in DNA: TGTGCCAGCGGGACCGAGAGCTCCTACGAGCAGTACTTC. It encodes CASGTESSYEQYF.

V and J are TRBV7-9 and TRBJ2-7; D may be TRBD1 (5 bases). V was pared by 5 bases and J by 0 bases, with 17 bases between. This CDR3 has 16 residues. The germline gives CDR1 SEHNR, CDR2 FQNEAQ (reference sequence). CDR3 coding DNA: TGTGCCAGCAGCCCGTTATCAGGGCTAAGCTCCTACGAGCAGTACTTC. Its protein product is CASSPLSGLSSYEQYF.

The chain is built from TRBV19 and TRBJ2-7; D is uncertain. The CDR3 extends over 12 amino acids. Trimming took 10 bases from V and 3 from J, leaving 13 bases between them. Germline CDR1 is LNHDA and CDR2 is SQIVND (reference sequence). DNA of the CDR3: TGTGCCACCACTCAGGACGGCTACGAGCAGTACTTC. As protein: CATTQDGYEQYF.

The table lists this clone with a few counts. The CDR3, as DNA: TGCGCCAGCAGCGCCGGGACTGAAGCTTTCTTT. This sequence encodes CASSAGTEAFF. The chain joins TRBV5-1 to TRBJ1-1; the D is unclear. V gave up 4 bases and J gave up 5 bases, with 6 bases separating them. The CDR3 has 11 residues. The germline V gene encodes CDR1 SGHRS and CDR2 YFSETQ. Full variable domain (outside the CDR3, taken from reference TRBV5-1 and TRBJ1-1): KAGVTQTPRYLIKTRGQQVTLSCSPISGHRSVSWYQQTPGQGLQFLFEYFSETQRNKGNFPGRFSGRQFSNSRSEMNVSTLELGDSALYLCASSAGTEAFFGQGTRLTVV.

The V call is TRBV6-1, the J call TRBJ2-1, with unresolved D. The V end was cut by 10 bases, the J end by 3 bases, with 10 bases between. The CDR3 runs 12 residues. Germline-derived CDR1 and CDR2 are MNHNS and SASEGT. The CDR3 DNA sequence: TGTGCCACCCAAACCCTCTACAATGAGCAGTTCTTC. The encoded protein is CATQTLYNEQFF.

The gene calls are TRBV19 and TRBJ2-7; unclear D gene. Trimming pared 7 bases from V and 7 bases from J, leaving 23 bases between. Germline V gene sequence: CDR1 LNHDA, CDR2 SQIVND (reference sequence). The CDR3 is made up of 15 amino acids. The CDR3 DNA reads TGTGCCAGTACCATAGGTGCAGGCGGCCCTTCTGAGCAGTACTTC. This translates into CASTIGAGGPSEQYF.

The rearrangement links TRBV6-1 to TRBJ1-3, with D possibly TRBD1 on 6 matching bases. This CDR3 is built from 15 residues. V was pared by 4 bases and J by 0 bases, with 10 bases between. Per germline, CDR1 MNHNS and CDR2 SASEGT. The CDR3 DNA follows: TGTGCCAGCAGTGCGGGACATTACTCTGGAAACACCATATATTTT. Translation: CASSAGHYSGNTIYF.

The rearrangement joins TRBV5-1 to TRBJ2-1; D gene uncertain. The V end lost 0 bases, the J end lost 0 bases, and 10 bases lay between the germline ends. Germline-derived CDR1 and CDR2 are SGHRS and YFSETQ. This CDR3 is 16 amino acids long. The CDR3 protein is CASSLEETSSYNEQFF. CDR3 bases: TGCGCCAGCAGCTTGGAGGAGACGAGCTCCTACAATGAGCAGTTCTTC.

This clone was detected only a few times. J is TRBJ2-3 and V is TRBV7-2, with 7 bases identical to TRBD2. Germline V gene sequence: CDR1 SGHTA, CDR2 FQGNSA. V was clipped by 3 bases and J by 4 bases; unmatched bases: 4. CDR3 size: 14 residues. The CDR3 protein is CASSLGGGADTQYF. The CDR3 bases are TGTGCCAGCAGCTTGGGCGGGGGAGCAGATACGCAGTATTTT. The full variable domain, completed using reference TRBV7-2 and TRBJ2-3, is GAGVSQSPSNKVTEKGKDVELRCDPISGHTALYWYRQSLGQGLEFLIYFQGNSAPDKSGLPSDRFSAERTGGSVSTLTIQRTQQEDSAVYLCASSLGGGADTQYFGPGTRLTVL.

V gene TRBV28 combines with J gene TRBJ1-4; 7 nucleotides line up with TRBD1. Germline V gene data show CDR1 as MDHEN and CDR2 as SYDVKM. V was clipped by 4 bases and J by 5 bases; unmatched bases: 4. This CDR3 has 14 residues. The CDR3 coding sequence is TGTGCCAGCAGTTGGGGACAGCTAAATGAAAAACTGTTTTTT. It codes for CASSWGQLNEKLFF.

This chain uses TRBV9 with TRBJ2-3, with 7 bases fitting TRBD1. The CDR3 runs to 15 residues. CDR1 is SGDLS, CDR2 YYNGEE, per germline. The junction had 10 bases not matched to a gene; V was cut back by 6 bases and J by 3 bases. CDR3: CASTPSGTATDTQYF. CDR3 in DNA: TGTGCCAGCACCCCGAGTGGGACAGCAACAGATACGCAGTATTTT.

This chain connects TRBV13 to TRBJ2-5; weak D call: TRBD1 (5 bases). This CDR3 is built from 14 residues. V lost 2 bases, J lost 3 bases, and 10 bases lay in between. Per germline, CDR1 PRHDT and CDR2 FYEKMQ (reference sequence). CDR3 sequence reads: CASSLTLDKETQYF. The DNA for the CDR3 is TGTGCCAGCAGCTTAACTCTGGACAAAGAGACCCAGTACTTC. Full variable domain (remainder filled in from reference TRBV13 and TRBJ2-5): AAGVIQSPRHLIKEKRETATLKCYPIPRHDTVYWYQQGPGQDPQFLISFYEKMQSDKGSIPDRFSAQQFSDYHSELNMSSLELGDSALYFCASSLTLDKETQYFGPGTRLLVL.

In nucleotides, the CDR3 is TGTGCCACCAGCAGAGGCCGGGCCTCCAGGGAAAAACTGTTTTTT. It encodes CATSRGRASREKLFF. V gene TRBV15 combines with J gene TRBJ1-4; no firm D call. CDR1 is LNHNV, CDR2 YYDKDF, per germline (reference sequence). Trimming pared 1 base from V and 8 bases from J, leaving 14 bases between. The CDR3 length is 15 residues.

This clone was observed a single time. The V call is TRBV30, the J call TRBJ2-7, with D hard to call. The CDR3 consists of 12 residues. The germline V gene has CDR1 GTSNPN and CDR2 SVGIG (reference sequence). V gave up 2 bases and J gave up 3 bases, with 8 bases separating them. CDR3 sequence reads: CAWSSRSYEQYF. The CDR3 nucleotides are TGTGCCTGGAGTTCCAGGAGCTACGAGCAGTACTTC.

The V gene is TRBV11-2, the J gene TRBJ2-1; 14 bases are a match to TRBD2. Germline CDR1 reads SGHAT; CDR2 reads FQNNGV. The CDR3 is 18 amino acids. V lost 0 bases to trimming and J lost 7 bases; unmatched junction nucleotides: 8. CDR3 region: CASSLDRLAGGPWNEQFF. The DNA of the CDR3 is TGTGCCAGCAGCTTAGATCGACTAGCGGGAGGGCCGTGGAATGAGCAGTTCTTC.

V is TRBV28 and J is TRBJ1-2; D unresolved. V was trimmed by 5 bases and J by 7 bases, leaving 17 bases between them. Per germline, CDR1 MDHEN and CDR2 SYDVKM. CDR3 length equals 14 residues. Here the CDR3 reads CASSQSGLTRGYTF. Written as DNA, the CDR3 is TGTGCCAGCAGTCAAAGCGGACTGACGCGTGGCTACACCTTC.

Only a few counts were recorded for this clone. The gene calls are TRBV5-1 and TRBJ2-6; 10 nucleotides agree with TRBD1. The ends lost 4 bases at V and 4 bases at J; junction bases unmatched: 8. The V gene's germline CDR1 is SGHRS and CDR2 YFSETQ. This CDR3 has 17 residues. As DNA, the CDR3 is TGCGCCAGCAGCCCCCGCGGGACAGGGGCCGGGGCCAACGTCCTGACTTTC. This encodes CASSPRGTGAGANVLTF.

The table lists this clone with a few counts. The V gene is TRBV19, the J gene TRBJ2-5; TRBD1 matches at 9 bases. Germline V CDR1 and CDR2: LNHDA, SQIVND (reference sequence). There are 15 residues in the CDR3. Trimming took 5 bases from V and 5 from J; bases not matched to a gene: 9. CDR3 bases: TGTGCCAGTAGTGGGTACAGGGGGCGAGGGGAGACCCAGTACTTC. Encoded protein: CASSGYRGRGETQYF.

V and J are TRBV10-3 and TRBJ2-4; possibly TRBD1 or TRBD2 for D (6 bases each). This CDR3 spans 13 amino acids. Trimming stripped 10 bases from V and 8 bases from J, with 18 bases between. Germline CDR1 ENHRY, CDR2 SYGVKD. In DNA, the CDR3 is TGTGCCACCCGCTGGGGGGCGCAGGACATTCAGTACTTC. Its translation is CATRWGAQDIQYF.

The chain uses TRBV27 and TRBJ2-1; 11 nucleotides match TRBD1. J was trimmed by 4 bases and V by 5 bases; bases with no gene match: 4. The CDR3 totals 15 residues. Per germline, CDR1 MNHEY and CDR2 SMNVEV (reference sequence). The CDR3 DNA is TGTGCCAGCAGTCCGGGGACAGGGGGTTACAATGAGCAGTTCTTC. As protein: CASSPGTGGYNEQFF.

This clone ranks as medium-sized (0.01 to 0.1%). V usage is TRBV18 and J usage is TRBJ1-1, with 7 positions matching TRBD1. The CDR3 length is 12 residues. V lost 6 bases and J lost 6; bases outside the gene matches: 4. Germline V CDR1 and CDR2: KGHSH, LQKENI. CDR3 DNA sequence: TGTGCCAGCTCCGACAGGGCCTCTGAAGCTTTCTTT. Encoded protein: CASSDRASEAFF.

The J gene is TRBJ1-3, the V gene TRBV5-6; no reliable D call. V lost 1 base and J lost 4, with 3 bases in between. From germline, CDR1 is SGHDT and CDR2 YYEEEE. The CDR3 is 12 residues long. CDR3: CASSLSGNTIYF. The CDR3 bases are TGTGCCAGCAGCTTGTCCGGAAACACCATATATTTT.

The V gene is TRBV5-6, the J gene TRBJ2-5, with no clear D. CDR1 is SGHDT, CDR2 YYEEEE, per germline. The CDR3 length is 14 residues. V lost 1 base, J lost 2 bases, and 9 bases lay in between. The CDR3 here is CASSLNERQETQYF. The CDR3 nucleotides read TGTGCCAGCAGCTTGAATGAACGGCAAGAGACCCAGTACTTC.